Listed here are 32 T cell receptor beta chains from one sample, sequenced in a study of cytotoxic CD8 clonotypes in ibrutinib-treated CLL. The data were produced by immunoSEQ multiplex PCR, yet TCRdb's version contains in-frame clones alone and is incomplete. The repertoire holds roughly 130,000 clones, with approximately 80% as singletons. Sequenced material: PBMCs, taken after 12 months of ibrutinib treatment. The receptor set was obtained from a human donor with chronic lymphocytic leukemia.

The genes are TRBV7-8 and TRBJ2-3, with 13 nucleotides matching TRBD2. The CDR3 sequence is 17 residues long. V gave up 10 bases and J gave up 6 bases; unmatched junction bases: 16. The V gene's germline CDR1 is SGHVS and CDR2 FQNEAQ. The CDR3 protein is CATKSILAGGPGDTQYF. CDR3 sequence (DNA): TGTGCCACCAAGTCCATACTAGCGGGAGGGCCAGGGGATACGCAGTATTTT.

The rearrangement uses TRBV12-5 and TRBJ2-1; 12 nucleotides match TRBD2. This CDR3 region has 15 residues. Germline V gene lookup returns CDR1 LGHNT and CDR2 FRNRAP. Trimming removed 6 bases from V and 10 bases from J; junction bases left unmatched: 10. This CDR3 is CASGPATSGSNEQFF. The CDR3 bases are TGTGCTAGTGGACCAGCGACTAGCGGGAGTAACGAGCAGTTCTTC. The whole variable domain, filled in from reference TRBV12-5 and TRBJ2-1, reads DARVTQTPRHKVTEMGQEVTMRCQPILGHNTVFWYRQTMMQGLELLAYFRNRAPLDDSGMPKDRFSAEMPDATLATLKIQPSEPRDSAVYFCASGPATSGSNEQFFGPGTRLTVL.

The chain employs TRBV6-6 and TRBJ2-3, with 8 positions matching TRBD1. Germline V CDR1 and CDR2: MNHNY, SVGAGI (reference sequence). The V and J ends lost 3 bases and 4 bases, in that order; junction bases with no gene match: 3. This CDR3 is built from 14 residues. The DNA for the CDR3 is TGTGCCAGCAGTTATGGACAGGGACCAGATACGCAGTATTTT. Translated, it gives CASSYGQGPDTQYF.

This chain uses TRBV19 with TRBJ2-4; D perhaps matches TRBD1 (6 bases). V gave up 6 bases and J gave up 1 base, with 13 bases separating them. CDR3 length equals 15 residues. Germline V CDR1 and CDR2: LNHDA, SQIVND (reference sequence). CDR3 DNA sequence: TGTGCCAGTAGCTTAGGGGGAATGGCCAAAAACATTCAGTACTTC. Translation gives CASSLGGMAKNIQYF.

This chain uses TRBV4-2 with TRBJ1-5; 8 nucleotides line up with TRBD1. Germline CDR1 reads LGHNA; CDR2 reads YNFKEQ. The CDR3 covers 14 residues. Germline trimming cut 4 bases from V and 8 bases from J; bases unmatched to any gene: 7. The CDR3, as DNA: TGTGCCAGCAGCCGGACAGGGCTCCAGGAGCCCCAGCATTTT. Translation gives CASSRTGLQEPQHF.

V gene TRBV7-2 combines with J gene TRBJ2-7; D is possibly TRBD2 (6 bases). V gave up 5 bases and J gave up 0 bases, with 17 bases separating them. The CDR3 extends over 16 amino acids. The V gene's germline CDR1 is SGHTA and CDR2 FQGNSA. CDR3 DNA: TGTGCCAGCAGCCCCCAGGCGGGACTCAGCTCCTACGAGCAGTACTTC. This gives the protein CASSPQAGLSSYEQYF. The full variable domain, in which reference TRBV7-2 and TRBJ2-7 provide the parts outside the CDR3, is GAGVSQSPSNKVTEKGKDVELRCDPISGHTALYWYRQSLGQGLEFLIYFQGNSAPDKSGLPSDRFSAERTGGSVSTLTIQRTQQEDSAVYLCASSPQAGLSSYEQYFGPGTRLTVT.

The rearrangement joins TRBV5-5 to TRBJ2-7, with TRBD1 matching over 8 bases. V was clipped by 0 bases and J by 4 bases; unmatched bases: 9. This CDR3 has 16 residues. The V gene's germline CDR1 is SGHKS and CDR2 YYEKEE (reference sequence). This chain's CDR3 is CASSLAWTGSTYEQYF. The DNA for the CDR3 is TGTGCCAGCAGCTTGGCCTGGACAGGGAGTACGTACGAGCAGTACTTC.

The rearrangement joins TRBV28 to TRBJ1-1; D is uncertain. The V gene lost 5 bases and the J gene lost 3 bases, with 10 bases spanning the gap. CDR3 length: 13 residues. Germline-derived CDR1 and CDR2 are MDHEN and SYDVKM. In DNA form, the CDR3 reads TGTGCCAGCAGTCATTACGGAGACACTGAAGCTTTCTTT. Translated: CASSHYGDTEAFF.

This chain links TRBV27 with TRBJ1-2, with a tentative D call TRBD1 (5 bases). Trimming cost V 3 bases and J 1 base, with 9 bases left between them. This CDR3 is built from 14 residues. The germline V gene has CDR1 MNHEY and CDR2 SMNVEV (reference sequence). The CDR3 DNA reads as TGTGCCAGCAGTTTTAGTGGGGGTAACTATGGCTACACCTTC. It is translated as CASSFSGGNYGYTF.

The chain uses TRBV27 and TRBJ1-2, with D possibly TRBD1 on 5 matching bases. The CDR3 runs to 16 residues. Trimming pared 2 bases from V and 3 bases from J, leaving 16 bases between. From germline, CDR1 is MNHEY and CDR2 SMNVEV (reference sequence). CDR3 protein: CASSLNRLGTYYGYTF. Here the CDR3 DNA reads TGTGCCAGCAGTTTAAATCGTCTGGGGACCTACTATGGCTACACCTTC.

V is TRBV7-3 and J is TRBJ1-2; 7 nucleotides match TRBD1. Germline V lookup: CDR1 SGHTA, CDR2 FQGTGA. The junction had 2 bases not matched to a gene; V was cut back by 2 bases and J by 5 bases. CDR3 length: 13 amino acids. The CDR3 loop is CASSLPGGYGYTF. Here the CDR3 DNA reads TGTGCCAGCAGCTTACCAGGGGGATATGGCTACACCTTC.

The rearrangement uses TRBV6-5 and TRBJ1-2; no clear D. The germline CDR1 and CDR2 sequences are MNHEY and SVGAGI. V was clipped by 6 bases and J by 4 bases, with 9 bases between them. This CDR3 comprises 12 residues. The CDR3 DNA is TGTGCCAGCAGAGGACCCAGCTATGGCTACACCTTC. As protein: CASRGPSYGYTF.

This chain connects TRBV2 to TRBJ2-7, with TRBD2 matching over 8 bases. Germline V gene data show CDR1 as SNHLY and CDR2 as FYNNEI. CDR3 length: 14 amino acids. V trimming: 11 bases; J trimming: 8 bases; junction bases outside the gene matches: 17. Written as DNA, the CDR3 is TGTGCCCACAGGGCGGGCGGGAGGACTAAAAAGCAGTACTTC. Protein sequence: CAHRAGGRTKKQYF.

The chain joins TRBV25-1 to TRBJ2-2; D is perhaps TRBD2 (7 bases). The CDR3 contains 16 residues. Per the germline V gene, CDR1 is MGHDK and CDR2 is SYGVNS. V lost 6 bases and J lost 1, with 15 bases in between. DNA of the CDR3: TGTGCCAGCAGCGGGGGGCTAGCGTTGAACACCGGGGAGCTGTTTTTT. Translating gives CASSGGLALNTGELFF.

V gene TRBV6-5 combines with J gene TRBJ1-2; no clear D gene. CDR1 and CDR2 from the germline V gene are MNHEY and SVGAGI. The CDR3 covers 14 residues. V gave up 6 bases and J gave up 1 base, with 12 bases separating them. CDR3 DNA: TGTGCCAGCAGCACAATCGGGATTAACTATGGCTACACCTTC. As protein: CASSTIGINYGYTF.

V usage is TRBV12-5 and J usage is TRBJ1-5; no firm D call. The CDR3 length is 16 residues. Germline CDR1 reads LGHNT; CDR2 reads FRNRAP. V shed 0 bases and J shed 6 bases, with 15 bases lying between them. The CDR3 is CASGLVVRGGGQPQHF. CDR3 nucleotide sequence: TGTGCTAGTGGTTTGGTAGTCCGGGGTGGCGGTCAGCCCCAGCATTTT.

Only a few counts were recorded for this clone. V usage is TRBV7-9 and J usage is TRBJ1-2; D gene uncertain. Trimming removed 5 bases from V and 4 bases from J, with 8 bases in between. Germline values: CDR1 SEHNR, CDR2 FQNEAQ (reference sequence). CDR3 length: 12 amino acids. CDR3 coding DNA: TGTGCCAGCAGCAGAGACGCCTATGGCTACACCTTC. Protein product: CASSRDAYGYTF.

The chain couples TRBV11-3 to TRBJ2-3; no clear D gene. Trimming took off 1 base at V and 5 bases at J, with 7 bases between the two ends. The CDR3 length is 13 residues. Germline V gene lookup returns CDR1 SGHNT and CDR2 YENEEA. The CDR3 region has the DNA TGTGCCAGCAGCTTAGCACGGTTAGATACGCAGTATTTT. Protein product: CASSLARLDTQYF.

The chain employs TRBV28 and TRBJ2-3; 7 nucleotides align to TRBD1. Trimming at V came to 6 bases and at J to 4 bases, leaving 16 bases not matched to a gene. The CDR3 has 17 residues. Germline CDR1 is MDHEN and CDR2 is SYDVKM. In DNA form, the CDR3 reads TGTGCCAGCAGCTCCATCGCCTCTTGGGACAGAGCAGATACGCAGTATTTT. This encodes CASSSIASWDRADTQYF.

The chain combines TRBV10-3 with TRBJ1-5, with 8 bases that match TRBD1. Trimming took 6 bases from V and 5 from J; bases not matched to a gene: 3. Per germline, CDR1 ENHRY and CDR2 SYGVKD. The CDR3 extends over 13 amino acids. The CDR3 DNA reads TGTGCCATCAGGACAGGGGAGGATCAGCCCCAGCATTTT. Amino acids: CAIRTGEDQPQHF.

The V call is TRBV7-2, the J call TRBJ2-1; the match to TRBD2 covers 13 bases. Germline CDR1 and CDR2: SGHTA and FQGNSA. This CDR3 is built from 17 residues. J was trimmed by 5 bases and V by 2 bases; bases with no gene match: 6. The CDR3 DNA sequence: TGTGCCAGCAGCTTACCCCGAGGGACTAGCGGGAACAATGAGCAGTTCTTC. Amino acid sequence: CASSLPRGTSGNNEQFF. The whole variable domain, filled in from reference TRBV7-2 and TRBJ2-1, reads GAGVSQSPSNKVTEKGKDVELRCDPISGHTALYWYRQSLGQGLEFLIYFQGNSAPDKSGLPSDRFSAERTGGSVSTLTIQRTQQEDSAVYLCASSLPRGTSGNNEQFFGPGTRLTVL.

The chain is built from TRBV9 and TRBJ2-1, with D uncertain. Between the trimmed V and J ends, which lost 5 bases and 3 bases, there was a span of 15 bases. Germline assignment: CDR1 SGDLS and CDR2 YYNGEE. The CDR3 has 15 amino acids. The CDR3 coding sequence is TGTGCCAGCAGTCCTGACGGTCTCCACTACAATGAGCAGTTCTTC. Translating gives CASSPDGLHYNEQFF.

The chain uses TRBV18 and TRBJ2-5, with TRBD2 matching 8 bases. The V and J ends lost 3 bases and 1 base, in that order; junction bases with no gene match: 1. The germline gives CDR1 KGHSH, CDR2 LQKENI. The CDR3 runs to 14 residues. CDR3 region: CASSPTSGQETQYF. CDR3 coding DNA: TGTGCCAGCTCACCTACTAGCGGCCAAGAGACCCAGTACTTC.

The rearrangement uses TRBV25-1 and TRBJ1-2; D gene unclear. The length of the CDR3 is 11 residues. The V gene lost 10 bases and the J gene lost 4 bases, with 10 bases spanning the gap. Germline assignment: CDR1 MGHDK and CDR2 SYGVNS. In nucleotides, the CDR3 is TGTGCCACTCTTGGAGTCTATGGCTACACCTTC. It specifies CATLGVYGYTF.

This clone was picked up a small number of times. The chain recombines TRBV15 with TRBJ1-3; D unresolved. V was shortened by 0 bases and J by 2 bases, with 8 bases between the two germline ends. Germline loops: CDR1 LNHNV, CDR2 YYDKDF (reference sequence). The CDR3 is 15 residues long. The CDR3 bases are TGTGCCACCAGCAGAGACAGTCAAGCTGGAAACACCATATATTTT. It specifies CATSRDSQAGNTIYF.

In DNA form, the CDR3 reads TGTGCCAGCAGCCGAGAGGACGGGTACGAGCAGTACTTC. Translation gives CASSREDGYEQYF. This sequence joins TRBV6-1 and TRBJ2-7, with D uncertain. V dropped 6 bases and J dropped 4 bases, with 13 bases sitting between them. CDR3 length: 13 residues. Germline CDR1 and CDR2: MNHNS and SASEGT.

The J gene is TRBJ1-1, the V gene TRBV5-4, with D possibly matching TRBD1 (6 bases). The CDR3 sequence is 14 residues long. Germline V gene data show CDR1 as SGHNT and CDR2 as YYREEE (reference sequence). Trimming left V 4 bases short and J 3 bases short, with 13 bases between. The CDR3 is CASSRRGRDTEAFF. CDR3 nucleotide sequence: TGTGCCAGCAGCCGCAGGGGACGGGACACTGAAGCTTTCTTT. Full variable domain (remainder filled in from reference TRBV5-4 and TRBJ1-1): ETGVTQSPTHLIKTRGQQVTLRCSSQSGHNTVSWYQQALGQGPQFIFQYYREEENGRGNFPPRFSGLQFPNYSSELNVNALELDDSALYLCASSRRGRDTEAFFGQGTRLTVV.

The V call is TRBV12-5, the J call TRBJ2-7, with 7 bases lining up with TRBD1. This CDR3 has 16 residues. V was clipped by 9 bases and J by 3 bases; unmatched bases: 17. CDR1 and CDR2 from the germline V gene are LGHNT and FRNRAP. CDR3 region: CASTGQAMSFIYEQYF. The DNA of the CDR3 is TGTGCTAGCACCGGACAGGCTATGTCATTCATCTACGAGCAGTACTTC.

The rearrangement uses TRBV2 and TRBJ2-5, with TRBD1 as a possible D gene (6 bases). The V gene's germline CDR1 is SNHLY and CDR2 FYNNEI. With 11 bases removed from V and 2 bases from J, the gap between germline ends came to 18 bases. There are 14 residues in the CDR3. CDR3 in amino acids: CAGNQGHRQETQYF. The CDR3 nucleotides are TGTGCCGGCAATCAGGGACACAGACAAGAGACCCAGTACTTC.

The V gene is TRBV27, the J gene TRBJ2-1; TRBD2 might be the D (5 bases). The V gene lost 3 bases and the J gene lost 7 bases, with 10 bases spanning the gap. The V gene's germline CDR1 is MNHEY and CDR2 SMNVEV (reference sequence). CDR3 size: 13 residues. The CDR3 is CASSFPGINEQFF. DNA for the CDR3: TGTGCCAGCAGTTTTCCGGGGATTAATGAGCAGTTCTTC.

The rearrangement uses TRBV2 and TRBJ1-1, with 9 nucleotides matching TRBD1. With 6 bases clipped from V and 0 bases from J, the junction kept 8 bases outside the gene matches. CDR1 SNHLY and CDR2 FYNNEI come from the germline V gene. The CDR3 is made up of 16 amino acids. The CDR3 protein is CASSIGQGIMNTEAFF. CDR3 sequence (DNA): TGTGCCAGCAGCATTGGACAGGGGATTATGAACACTGAAGCTTTCTTT.

J is TRBJ2-2 and V is TRBV18; D may be TRBD2 (5 bases). V lost 3 bases and J 7 bases, leaving 9 bases between the germline ends. The CDR3 is 13 amino acids. Germline V gene sequence: CDR1 KGHSH, CDR2 LQKENI. In DNA form, the CDR3 reads TGTGCCAGCTCACCGCGGGTTAACGGGGAGCTGTTTTTT. Its protein is CASSPRVNGELFF.